The present T cell receptor beta chain was sequenced within a study of beta chain features in type 1 diabetes. The sequenced template was cDNA made from the entire isolated RNA. The assay was immunoSEQ multiplex PCR, and TCRdb's table has in-frame clones only and misses some. The sample has 400,000 to 600,000 clones, roughly 30% seen once. Germline V gives CDR1 LNHDA, CDR2 SQIVND (reference sequence). The CDR3 length is 13 residues. V lost 5 bases, J lost 13 bases, and 18 bases lay in between. This clone was picked up a small number of times. The antigen is unknown. Sorted cells reached over 95% purity in every population. Study-wide points: The study left unresolved whether HLA type influences TCRB rearrangement.

The sample was naive CD4+ T cells from blood. The clonotype originates from a man between 18 and 35 years old in good health. This rearrangement joins TRBV19 to TRBJ2-1; a weak D match, TRBD2 (5 bases). CDR3 DNA: TGTGCCAGTAGTCTACCCTTTAGGTCGGGACAGTTCTTC. Translated, it gives CASSLPFRSGQFF. Full variable domain (remainder filled in from reference TRBV19 and TRBJ2-1): DGGITQSPKYLFRKEGQNVTLSCEQNLNHDAMYWYRQDPGQGLRLIYYSQIVNDFQKGDIAEGYSVSREKKESFPLTVTSAQKNPTAFYLCASSLPFRSGQFFGPGTRLTVL.